This T cell receptor (beta chain) was sequenced during a study of identical twins. This clonotype was recorded many times. Trimming cost V 5 bases and J 6 bases, with 17 bases left between them. The length of the CDR3 is 15 residues. CDR1 is SSHAT, CDR2 FNYEAQ, per germline (reference sequence). TCRdb called the 5' RACE reads again in MiXCR, with one record for every CDR3 protein. Here the sample spans under 300,000 distinct CDR3 sequences, 11% to 15% being singletons. The chain has TRBV7-7 and TRBJ2-1; possibly TRBD2 for D (6 bases). This sequence originates from a woman aged 18-29 years in good health. The sequenced sample was memory (CD45RO+) T cells sorted from blood. The chain's CDR3 is CASSRDGSAFNEQFF. In nucleotides, the CDR3 is TGTGCCAGCAGCCGAGACGGGAGTGCGTTCAATGAGCAGTTCTTC.